This note documents a single T cell receptor beta chain sequence. Its antigen is still unknown. The record originates from a study of beta chain features in type 1 diabetes. Study-wide findings and caveats: All four CD4+ subsets from Type 1 diabetes patients carried moderately but significantly shorter TCRB CDR3s.

V shed 7 bases, J shed 6 bases, and the junction held 10 bases outside the gene matches. Germline assignment: CDR1 SNHLY and CDR2 FYNNEI. This CDR3 contains 15 residues. Expressed TCRB transcripts were sequenced after all isolated RNA was converted to cDNA. Produced via immunoSEQ multiplex PCR; TCRdb's table is partial and in-frame only. The repertoire holds about 170,000 clones, with approximately 8% as singletons. This chain joins TRBV2 and TRBJ2-3, with 10 nucleotides matching TRBD2. The TCR originated in a woman in her 40s with type 1 diabetes. The sequenced sample was central memory CD4+ T cells from blood. DNA of the CDR3: TGTGCCAGCACCGCCGTAGCGGGAGGAACGGATACGCAGTATTTT. Translated: CASTAVAGGTDTQYF.